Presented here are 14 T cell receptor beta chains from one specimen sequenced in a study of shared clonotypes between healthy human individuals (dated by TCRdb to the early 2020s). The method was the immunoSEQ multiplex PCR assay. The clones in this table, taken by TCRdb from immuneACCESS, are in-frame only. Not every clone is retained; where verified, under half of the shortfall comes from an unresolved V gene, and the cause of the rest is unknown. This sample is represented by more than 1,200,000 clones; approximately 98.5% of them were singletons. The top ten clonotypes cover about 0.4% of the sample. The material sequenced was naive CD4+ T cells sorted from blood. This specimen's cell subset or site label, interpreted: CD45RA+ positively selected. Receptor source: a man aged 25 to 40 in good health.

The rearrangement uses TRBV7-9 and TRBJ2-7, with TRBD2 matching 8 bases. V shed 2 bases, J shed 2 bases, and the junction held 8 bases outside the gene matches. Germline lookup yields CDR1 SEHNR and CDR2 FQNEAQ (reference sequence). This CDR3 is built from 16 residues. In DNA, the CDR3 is TGTGCCAGCAGCTTATTGCTAGCGGGCGGGGCCTACGAGCAGTACTTC. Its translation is CASSLLLAGGAYEQYF.

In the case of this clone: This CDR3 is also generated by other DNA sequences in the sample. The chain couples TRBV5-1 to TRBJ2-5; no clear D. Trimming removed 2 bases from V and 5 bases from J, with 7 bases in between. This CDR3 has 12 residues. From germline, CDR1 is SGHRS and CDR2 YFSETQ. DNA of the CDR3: TGCGCCAGCAGCTTCGAAGGGGAGACCCAGTACTTC. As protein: CASSFEGETQYF.

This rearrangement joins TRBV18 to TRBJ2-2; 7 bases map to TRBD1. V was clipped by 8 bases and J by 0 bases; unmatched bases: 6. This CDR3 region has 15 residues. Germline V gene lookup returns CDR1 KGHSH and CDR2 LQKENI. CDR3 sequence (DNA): TGTGCCAGCAAAACAGGGGTGGCGAACACCGGGGAGCTGTTTTTT. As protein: CASKTGVANTGELFF.

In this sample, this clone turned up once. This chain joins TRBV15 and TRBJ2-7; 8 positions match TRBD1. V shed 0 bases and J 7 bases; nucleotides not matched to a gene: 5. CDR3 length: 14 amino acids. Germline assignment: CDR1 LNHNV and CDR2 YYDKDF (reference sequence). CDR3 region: CATSRDPGGWEQYF. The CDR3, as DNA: TGTGCCACCAGCAGAGATCCAGGGGGCTGGGAGCAGTACTTC.

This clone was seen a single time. CDR3 coding DNA: TGTGCCAGCAGCCCGGCCTTAAGCGGGCCTGGCTCCTACAATGAGCAGTTCTTC. As protein: CASSPALSGPGSYNEQFF. This chain links TRBV5-4 with TRBJ2-1; tentatively, D is TRBD2 (6 bases). Between the trimmed V and J ends, which lost 4 bases and 0 bases, there was a span of 20 bases. Germline assignment: CDR1 SGHNT and CDR2 YYREEE (reference sequence). This CDR3 has 18 residues.

The CDR3 DNA reads as TGTGCCAGCTCTCCAAAGACAGGGACGTATTTT. Translation gives CASSPKTGTYF. The rearrangement uses TRBV18 and TRBJ2-3; 7 positions agree with TRBD1. The CDR3 is made up of 11 amino acids. The V gene end was trimmed by 6 bases and the J gene end by 14 bases; junction bases not matched to a gene: 8. Germline V lookup: CDR1 KGHSH, CDR2 LQKENI.

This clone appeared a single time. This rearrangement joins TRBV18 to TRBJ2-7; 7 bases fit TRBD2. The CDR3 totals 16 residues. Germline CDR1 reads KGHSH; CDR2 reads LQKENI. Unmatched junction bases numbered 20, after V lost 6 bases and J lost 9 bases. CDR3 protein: CASSRGTGGSIYRQYF. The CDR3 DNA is TGTGCCAGCTCCCGAGGAACTGGCGGGAGCATTTATCGGCAGTACTTC.

Written as DNA, the CDR3 is TGTGCCAGCAGCCAAGCTACGGCGGGAGGGCACACAGATACGCAGTATTTT. Translating gives CASSQATAGGHTDTQYF. This rearrangement joins TRBV4-2 to TRBJ2-3; 9 positions match TRBD2. Germline CDR1 is LGHNA and CDR2 is YNFKEQ. The V and J ends lost 1 base and 2 bases, in that order; junction bases with no gene match: 7. CDR3 length equals 17 residues.

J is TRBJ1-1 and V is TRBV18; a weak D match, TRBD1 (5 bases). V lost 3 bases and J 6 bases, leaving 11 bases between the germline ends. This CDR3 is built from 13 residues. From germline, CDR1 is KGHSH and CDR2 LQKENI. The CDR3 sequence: CASSPNEGSEAFF. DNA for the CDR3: TGTGCCAGCTCACCTAACGAGGGGTCTGAAGCTTTCTTT.

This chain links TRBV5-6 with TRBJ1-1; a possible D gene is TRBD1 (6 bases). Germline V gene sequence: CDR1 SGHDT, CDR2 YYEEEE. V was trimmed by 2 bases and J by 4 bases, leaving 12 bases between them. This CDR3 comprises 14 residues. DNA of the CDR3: TGTGCCAGCAGCTTTTCGGGGGCGCGCACTGAAGCTTTCTTT. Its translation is CASSFSGARTEAFF.

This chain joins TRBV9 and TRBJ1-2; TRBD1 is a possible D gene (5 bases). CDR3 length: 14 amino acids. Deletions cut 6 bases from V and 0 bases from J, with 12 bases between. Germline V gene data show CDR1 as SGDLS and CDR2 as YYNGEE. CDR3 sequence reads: CASTRDGANYGYTF. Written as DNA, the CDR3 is TGTGCCAGCACCCGGGACGGAGCTAACTATGGCTACACCTTC. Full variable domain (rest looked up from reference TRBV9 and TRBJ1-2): DSGVTQTPKHLITATGQRVTLRCSPRSGDLSVYWYQQSLDQGLQFLIQYYNGEERAKGNILERFSAQQFPDLHSELNLSSLELGDSALYFCASTRDGANYGYTFGSGTRLTVV.

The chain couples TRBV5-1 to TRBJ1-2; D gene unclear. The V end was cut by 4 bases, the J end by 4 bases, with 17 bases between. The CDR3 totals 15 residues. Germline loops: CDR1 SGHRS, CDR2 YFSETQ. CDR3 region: CASSLTSRTSYGYTF. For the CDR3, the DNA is TGCGCCAGCAGCCTTACCTCTAGGACCTCCTATGGCTACACCTTC.

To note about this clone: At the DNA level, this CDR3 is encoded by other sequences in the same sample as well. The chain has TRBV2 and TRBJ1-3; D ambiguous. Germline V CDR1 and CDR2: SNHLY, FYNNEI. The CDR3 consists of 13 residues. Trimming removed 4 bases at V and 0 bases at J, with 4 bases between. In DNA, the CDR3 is TGTGCCAGCAGTGTCGACTCTGGAAACACCATATATTTT. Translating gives CASSVDSGNTIYF. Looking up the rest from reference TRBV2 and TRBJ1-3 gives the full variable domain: EPEVTQTPSHQVTQMGQEVILRCVPISNHLYFYWYRQILGQKVEFLVSFYNNEISEKSEIFDDQFSVERPDGSNFTLKIRSTKLEDSAMYFCASSVDSGNTIYFGEGSWLTVV.

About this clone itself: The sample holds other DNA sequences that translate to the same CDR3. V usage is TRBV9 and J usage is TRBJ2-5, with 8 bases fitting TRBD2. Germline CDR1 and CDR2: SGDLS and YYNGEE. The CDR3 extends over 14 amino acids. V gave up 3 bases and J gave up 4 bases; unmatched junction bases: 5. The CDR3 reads CASSDGLAGETQYF. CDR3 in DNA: TGTGCCAGCAGCGACGGGCTAGCGGGAGAGACCCAGTACTTC.